The 22 T cell receptor beta chains given below trace back to one sample, sequenced in a study of vaccination and CD4 T cells after COVID-19. With the Oncomine TCR Beta short-read assay, DNA from cultured CD4+ T cells was sequenced. MiXCR, applied by TCRdb to the PCR reads, yields one record per CDR3 protein. The repertoire holds some 11,000 distinct CDR3 sequences, with around 75% as singletons. Their specific antigens are unknown. Treatment denoted: approximately nine-day PBMC culture with coronavirus spike peptide pools or control peptides (ViraFEST assay). The specimen sequenced was CD4+ T cells from blood, cultured in vitro. All receptors come from a human donor who had recovered from COVID-19.

In its sample, this clonotype is large (0.1 to 1%). The rearrangement joins TRBV20-1 to TRBJ2-7, with 7 bases identical to TRBD1. This CDR3 contains 14 residues. The V and J ends lost 3 bases and 6 bases, in that order; junction bases with no gene match: 11. CDR1 is DFQATT, CDR2 SNEGSKA, per germline (reference sequence). The CDR3 protein is CSARGQILAGEQYF. CDR3 DNA: TGCAGTGCTAGGGGACAGATCCTTGCTGGCGAGCAGTACTTC.

This clonotype is medium-sized in the sample. The CDR3 DNA sequence: TGTGCCAGCAGCTTAGTAGGACTAGCGGCCTCCAATGAGCAGTTCTTC. This translates into CASSLVGLAASNEQFF. The chain couples TRBV7-7 to TRBJ2-1, with 10 bases fitting TRBD2. The CDR3 is 16 residues long. CDR1 and CDR2 from the germline V gene are SSHAT and FNYEAQ (reference sequence). Trimming cost V 1 base and J 6 bases; bases outside gene matches: 6.

The rearrangement links TRBV20-1 to TRBJ1-2; D unclear. V was trimmed by 1 base and J by 7 bases, leaving 13 bases between them. Germline CDR1 and CDR2: DFQATT and SNEGSKA (reference sequence). This CDR3 has 13 residues. CDR3 in DNA: TGCAGTGCTAGAGCAACGGGGTTGGGTGGCTACACCTTC. It encodes CSARATGLGGYTF.

This clonotype occurred a few times. J is TRBJ1-2 and V is TRBV24-1; D possibly corresponds to TRBD1 (5 bases). This CDR3 spans 16 amino acids. Germline V gives CDR1 KGHDR, CDR2 SFDVKD. Deletions cut 4 bases from V and 0 bases from J, with 14 bases between. The CDR3 sequence: CATSEGQPTTNYGYTF. As DNA, the CDR3 is TGTGCCACCAGTGAAGGACAACCTACCACTAACTATGGCTACACCTTC.

This clonotype has just a few counts. The chain joins TRBV15 to TRBJ1-1, with D uncertain. V was clipped by 0 bases and J by 3 bases, with 5 bases between them. This CDR3 is 13 amino acids long. From germline, CDR1 is LNHNV and CDR2 YYDKDF (reference sequence). CDR3 sequence: CATSRDMDTEAFF. As DNA, the CDR3 is TGTGCCACCAGCAGAGACATGGACACTGAAGCTTTCTTT.

The V and J genes are TRBV20-1 and TRBJ1-2, with D unclear. Trimming left V 3 bases short and J 8 bases short, with 13 bases between. The germline CDR1 and CDR2 sequences are DFQATT and SNEGSKA (reference sequence). The CDR3 is made up of 12 amino acids. For the CDR3, the DNA is TGCAGTGCTAGTCTTAACCCGGGAGGCTACACCTTC. Translated: CSASLNPGGYTF.

V is TRBV20-1 and J is TRBJ2-5, with 12 bases identical to TRBD2. Germline loops: CDR1 DFQATT, CDR2 SNEGSKA (reference sequence). The V segment lost 5 bases and the J segment 5 bases; nucleotides outside the gene matches: 6. The CDR3 is made up of 14 amino acids. As DNA, the CDR3 is TGCAGTGCTCCTAGCGGGAGGGTTTGGGAGACCCAGTACTTC. The encoded protein is CSAPSGRVWETQYF.

This clonotype appeared a single time. The chain has TRBV7-3 and TRBJ2-5, with D possibly being TRBD2 (6 bases). V lost 4 bases, J lost 0 bases, and 12 bases lay in between. The length of the CDR3 is 15 residues. Per the germline V gene, CDR1 is SGHTA and CDR2 is FQGTGA. The DNA for the CDR3 is TGTGCCAGCAGCTACAGCGGGTTATACCAAGAGACCCAGTACTTC. The encoded protein is CASSYSGLYQETQYF.

V usage is TRBV27 and J usage is TRBJ1-5, with unresolved D. The CDR3 sequence is 14 residues long. The V end was cut by 2 bases, the J end by 0 bases, with 5 bases between. Germline V gene data show CDR1 as MNHEY and CDR2 as SMNVEV (reference sequence). CDR3 sequence reads: CASSLQDSNQPQHF. Written as DNA, the CDR3 is TGTGCCAGCAGTTTACAGGATAGCAATCAGCCCCAGCATTTT.

This rearrangement joins TRBV20-1 to TRBJ2-7; no clear D. The CDR3 totals 16 residues. Trimming pared 6 bases from V and 0 bases from J, leaving 21 bases between. CDR1 DFQATT and CDR2 SNEGSKA come from the germline V gene (reference sequence). DNA of the CDR3: TGCAGTGCACCCCCCCAGGCGGAAGGAACCTCCTACGAGCAGTACTTC. This sequence encodes CSAPPQAEGTSYEQYF.

The chain combines TRBV6-2 or TRBV6-3 with TRBJ2-4; 8 nucleotides align to TRBD1. The CDR3 consists of 16 residues. Trimming removed 4 bases from V and 5 bases from J; junction bases left unmatched: 10. Germline CDR1 and CDR2: MNHEY and SVGEGT. Here the CDR3 DNA reads TGTGCCAGCAGTTCAGCCCCGGACAGGGTACAAAACATTCAGTACTTC. It yields the protein CASSSAPDRVQNIQYF.

The chain links TRBV7-2 to TRBJ1-2; D unresolved. V was pared by 6 bases and J by 5 bases, with 10 bases between. This CDR3 comprises 12 residues. Germline V lookup: CDR1 SGHTA, CDR2 FQGNSA. In nucleotides, the CDR3 is TGTGCCAGCAGACCCGGACGGTATGGCTACACCTTC. It is translated as CASRPGRYGYTF.

The chain is built from TRBV20-1 and TRBJ2-1; 11 positions agree with TRBD2. This CDR3 has 14 residues. The junction had 7 bases not matched to a gene; V was cut back by 2 bases and J by 10 bases. Germline V gene lookup returns CDR1 DFQATT and CDR2 SNEGSKA (reference sequence). The CDR3 DNA reads as TGCAGTGCTAGACCGACTAGCGGGATCCACGAGCAGTTCTTC. Protein: CSARPTSGIHEQFF.

V is TRBV28 and J is TRBJ2-7, with D maybe TRBD1 (7 bases). The CDR3 totals 16 residues. V was clipped by 3 bases and J by 0 bases, with 15 bases between them. CDR1 is MDHEN, CDR2 SYDVKM, per germline. CDR3 nucleotide sequence: TGTGCCAGCAGTTTCAGAGACAGGGAGGCCTCCTACGAGCAGTACTTC. Its protein product is CASSFRDREASYEQYF.

This chain connects TRBV7-2 to TRBJ2-1, with 9 bases fitting TRBD2. V shed 5 bases, J shed 5 bases, and the junction held 7 bases outside the gene matches. The germline V gene has CDR1 SGHTA and CDR2 FQGNSA. The CDR3 is 15 residues long. CDR3 in DNA: TGTGCCAGCAGCAGCCGTAGCGGGAGAAACAATGAGCAGTTCTTC. Protein sequence: CASSSRSGRNNEQFF.

The chain recombines TRBV20-1 with TRBJ2-3; 7 bases align to TRBD1. Germline CDR1 is DFQATT and CDR2 is SNEGSKA (reference sequence). The CDR3 covers 12 residues. Trimming cost V 3 bases and J 5 bases; bases outside gene matches: 2. The CDR3 DNA is TGCAGTGCTAGTCCAGGGGGAGATACGCAGTATTTT. Residues: CSASPGGDTQYF.

V and J are TRBV27 and TRBJ1-2; D may be TRBD1 (6 bases). The CDR3 has 14 amino acids. Germline V gives CDR1 MNHEY, CDR2 SMNVEV (reference sequence). Deletions cut 6 bases from V and 3 bases from J, with 14 bases between. For the CDR3, the DNA is TGTGCCAGCAGGTTCCGGGCAGGGGACTATGGCTACACCTTC. Its translation is CASRFRAGDYGYTF.

This chain uses TRBV28 with TRBJ2-1; D tentatively reads TRBD1 or TRBD2 (5 bases each). The ends were cut back, 8 bases at V and 14 bases at J, with 13 bases in the middle. The CDR3 runs to 10 residues. Germline assignment: CDR1 MDHEN and CDR2 SYDVKM. This CDR3 is CASGTLVKFF. The CDR3 region has the DNA TGTGCCAGCGGGACGTTAGTAAAGTTCTTC.

The chain joins TRBV7-9 to TRBJ1-2; TRBD1 might be the D (5 bases). CDR3 length equals 16 residues. Germline V gene lookup returns CDR1 SEHNR and CDR2 FQNEAQ (reference sequence). The ends were cut back, 6 bases at V and 5 bases at J, with 22 bases in the middle. The DNA of the CDR3 is TGTGCCAGCAGGGGGGGAGCGGGACGGGAGAATTATGGCTACACCTTC. It specifies CASRGGAGRENYGYTF.

The chain has TRBV2 and TRBJ2-5; no reliable D call. The CDR3 extends over 11 amino acids. The V gene lost 3 bases and the J gene lost 2 bases, with 1 base spanning the gap. Germline V gene lookup returns CDR1 SNHLY and CDR2 FYNNEI. CDR3 sequence: CASSDQETQYF. DNA for the CDR3: TGTGCCAGCAGTGATCAAGAGACCCAGTACTTC.

This chain links TRBV28 with TRBJ2-3; 11 positions match TRBD2. The CDR3 contains 15 residues. The J segment lost 6 bases and the V segment lost 3 bases, leaving 5 bases of the junction unmatched. Germline-derived CDR1 and CDR2 are MDHEN and SYDVKM. CDR3: CASSFSGRARDTQYF. CDR3 nucleotides: TGTGCCAGCAGTTTTAGCGGGAGGGCCAGGGATACGCAGTATTTT.

This CDR3 reads CASSHQGGKGYGYTF. In DNA form, the CDR3 reads TGTGCCAGCAGTCACCAGGGGGGAAAGGGCTATGGCTACACCTTC. The rearrangement joins TRBV6-1 to TRBJ1-2, with TRBD1 matching over 7 bases. This CDR3 contains 15 residues. V was clipped by 5 bases and J by 4 bases; unmatched bases: 10. In germline, CDR1 is MNHNS, CDR2 SASEGT.